These 27 T cell receptor beta chains were sequenced from one sample in a study of blood T cells in healthy people across ages. A second PCR, run for about 7 to 12 cycles, used a sample-barcoded 5' primer plus a J-beta primer mix. TCRdb fed the 5' RACE reads into MiXCR, producing one record per CDR3 protein. This sample yields more than 1,400,000 distinct CDR3 sequences, of which 35% to 45% are seen a single time; roughly 7.9% belongs to the top ten. Source material: blood. These receptors originate from a woman between 18 and 30 years old in good health.

The rearrangement joins TRBV29-1 to TRBJ2-5, with 13 bases identical to TRBD2. Trimming removed 6 bases from V and 4 bases from J; junction bases left unmatched: 5. The CDR3 loop spans 14 amino acids. From germline, CDR1 is SQVTM and CDR2 ANQGSEA. The CDR3 region is CSVRLAGGRETQYF. CDR3 nucleotide sequence: TGCAGCGTCCGACTAGCGGGGGGAAGAGAGACCCAGTACTTC.

The V call is TRBV12-3 or TRBV12-4, the J call TRBJ1-3, with D perhaps matching TRBD1 (6 bases). This CDR3 is 16 amino acids long. With 1 base removed from V and 2 bases from J, the gap between germline ends came to 12 bases. The CDR3 here is CASSLEVGTTGNTIYF. The CDR3 DNA is TGTGCCAGCAGTTTAGAAGTTGGGACAACTGGAAACACCATATATTTT.

The genes are TRBV6-1 and TRBJ2-7; 7 bases match TRBD1. This CDR3 is built from 17 residues. Germline V gene data show CDR1 as MNHNS and CDR2 as SASEGT. V dropped 6 bases and J dropped 7; count of bases not matched to a gene: 21. The CDR3: CASSLVFGDSDDLEQYF. CDR3 nucleotide sequence: TGTGCCAGCAGCCTGGTGTTTGGGGACAGCGACGACTTAGAGCAGTACTTC.

The chain links TRBV20-1 to TRBJ2-5; D is unclear. V was pared by 3 bases and J by 5 bases, with 10 bases between. Germline V gene sequence: CDR1 DFQATT, CDR2 SNEGSKA (reference sequence). The CDR3 spans 12 residues. CDR3 amino acids: CSASLADETQYF. The CDR3, as DNA: TGCAGTGCTAGTTTGGCGGATGAGACCCAGTACTTC.

This clonotype was counted between two and nine times. The chain carries TRBV7-2 and TRBJ2-1, with D perhaps being TRBD1 or TRBD2 (5 bases each). The CDR3 length is 19 residues. V dropped 5 bases and J dropped 5 bases, with 28 bases sitting between them. Germline CDR1 is SGHTA and CDR2 is FQGNSA. The CDR3, as DNA: TGTGCCAGCAGCCTAGTGAGAGGGGCCCTAGGGACGGAGAACAATGAGCAGTTCTTC. Translating it yields CASSLVRGALGTENNEQFF.

This clonotype occurred a few times. This chain uses TRBV5-6 with TRBJ1-5; 9 bases are a match to TRBD1. Germline V gene data show CDR1 as SGHDT and CDR2 as YYEEEE. This CDR3 region has 16 residues. V was clipped by 3 bases and J by 5 bases; unmatched bases: 9. DNA for the CDR3: TGTGCCAGCAGCTGGGGCCGGGACAGGGAGGATCAGCCCCAGCATTTT. Its protein is CASSWGRDREDQPQHF.

This clonotype was seen a few times. The chain couples TRBV7-8 to TRBJ2-7; D perhaps matches TRBD2 (5 bases). The CDR3 covers 14 residues. CDR1 and CDR2 from the germline V gene are SGHVS and FQNEAQ. V was shortened by 3 bases and J by 4 bases, with 13 bases between the two germline ends. The CDR3 bases are TGTGCCAGCAGCTTCGTCAGGAGGCCGTACGAGCAGTACTTC. This encodes CASSFVRRPYEQYF.

The chain links TRBV14 to TRBJ2-1; 7 bases fit TRBD1. In germline, CDR1 is SGHDN, CDR2 FVKESK. This CDR3 contains 17 residues. Trimming cost V 0 bases and J 1 base; bases outside gene matches: 6. CDR3 in amino acids: CASSQEKRGLSYNEQFF. Here the CDR3 DNA reads TGTGCCAGCAGCCAAGAAAAAAGGGGGCTGTCCTACAATGAGCAGTTCTTC.

This clonotype has a handful of counts. The V and J genes are TRBV7-8 and TRBJ2-3, with unresolved D. With 3 bases removed from V and 0 bases from J, the gap between germline ends came to 13 bases. The CDR3 is made up of 16 amino acids. Germline lookup yields CDR1 SGHVS and CDR2 FQNEAQ. DNA of the CDR3: TGTGCCAGCAGCTTTGTAATGTCCCCTAGCACAGATACGCAGTATTTT. Protein: CASSFVMSPSTDTQYF.

The chain uses TRBV30 and TRBJ1-2; maybe TRBD1 (6 bases). With 3 bases removed from V and 1 base from J, the gap between germline ends came to 12 bases. The germline CDR1 and CDR2 sequences are GTSNPN and SVGIG (reference sequence). CDR3 length: 14 amino acids. The CDR3 region is CAWSAGANNYGYTF. CDR3 nucleotides: TGTGCCTGGAGCGCAGGGGCAAATAACTATGGCTACACCTTC. Together with reference TRBV30 and TRBJ1-2, the CDR3 gives the full variable domain: SQTIHQWPATLVQPVGSPLSLECTVEGTSNPNLYWYRQAAGRGLQLLFYSVGIGQISSEVPQNLSASRPQDRQFILSSKKLLLSDSGFYLCAWSAGANNYGYTFGSGTRLTVV.

The CDR3 bases are TGTGCCAGCACCGCGGGGGGACTTTTCCTCCAGGTCGGGGAGCAGTTCTTC. Its translation: CASTAGGLFLQVGEQFF. This chain connects TRBV4-2 to TRBJ2-1; 8 bases line up with TRBD2. The CDR3 totals 17 residues. After removal of 7 bases from V and 10 bases from J, the junction contained 21 bases not matched to a gene. Germline CDR1 is LGHNA and CDR2 is YNFKEQ.

This clonotype was counted between two and nine times. The rearrangement joins TRBV7-8 to TRBJ2-4; D unclear. The closer fit of TRBJ2-7 to the DNA end suggests the J call may be wrong. The CDR3 has 11 amino acids. The germline CDR1 and CDR2 sequences are SGHVS and FQNEAQ. CDR3: CASSLAPEQYF. The CDR3 region has the DNA TGTGCCAGCAGCTTAGCCCCCGAGCAGTACTTC.

About this clonotype itself: This may be a read error: a much more frequent sequence differs by one nucleotide. The chain combines TRBV5-1 with TRBJ1-6; 7 bases match TRBD1. CDR1 is SGHRS and CDR2 is YFSETQ in the germline V gene. Trimming removed 1 base from V and 7 bases from J; junction bases left unmatched: 5. The CDR3 has 15 residues. CDR3 sequence reads: CASSLNPGGNSPLHF. In nucleotides, the CDR3 is TGCGCCAGCAGCTTGAACCCAGGGGGAAATTCACCCCTCCACTTT.

Only a few counts were recorded for this clonotype. This chain joins TRBV12-3 or TRBV12-4 and TRBJ1-2, with D hard to call. The CDR3 extends over 13 amino acids. V shed 6 bases and J shed 5 bases, with 13 bases lying between them. This CDR3 reads CASRTNGGYGYTF. The CDR3 bases are TGTGCCAGCAGGACGAATGGAGGGTATGGCTACACCTTC.

The gene calls are TRBV4-2 and TRBJ1-4; D call uncertain. The CDR3 spans 15 residues. Germline V lookup: CDR1 LGHNA, CDR2 YNFKEQ. Trimming removed 2 bases from V and 0 bases from J, with 7 bases in between. This CDR3 reads CASSQQDSTNEKLFF. CDR3 in DNA: TGTGCCAGCAGCCAACAGGATTCAACTAATGAAAAACTGTTTTTT.

This sequence joins TRBV10-3 and TRBJ2-1; TRBD1 matches at 7 bases. The CDR3 sequence is 14 residues long. Unmatched junction bases numbered 10, after V lost 10 bases and J lost 4 bases. Germline V CDR1 and CDR2: ENHRY, SYGVKD. DNA of the CDR3: TGTGCCACCACGGAAGGGACAGAGTACAATGAGCAGTTCTTC. It specifies CATTEGTEYNEQFF.

A word on this clonotype: A much larger clone lies a single base off, so this may be a read error. V gene TRBV27 combines with J gene TRBJ1-1; the D gene is possibly TRBD1 (6 bases). Trimming removed 7 bases at V and 3 bases at J, with 6 bases between. The CDR3 runs 11 residues. Germline V gene data show CDR1 as MNHEY and CDR2 as SMNVEV (reference sequence). The CDR3 region is CASKGDTEAFF. The CDR3, as DNA: TGTGCCAGCAAGGGGGACACTGAAGCTTTCTTT.

V usage is TRBV7-6 and J usage is TRBJ2-5; 10 bases align to TRBD2. Trimming at V came to 1 base and at J to 2 bases, leaving 4 bases not matched to a gene. The CDR3 extends over 16 amino acids. Per the germline V gene, CDR1 is SGHVS and CDR2 is FNYEAQ. The chain's CDR3 is CASSLGASGRQETQYF. The CDR3 nucleotides read TGTGCCAGCAGCTTAGGGGCTAGCGGGAGACAAGAGACCCAGTACTTC. Drawing the rest from reference TRBV7-6 and TRBJ2-5, the complete variable domain is GAGVSQSPRYKVTKRGQDVALRCDPISGHVSLYWYRQALGQGPEFLTYFNYEAQQDKSGLPNDRFSAERPEGSISTLTIQRTEQRDSAMYRCASSLGASGRQETQYFGPGTRLLVL.

This clonotype was counted ten times or more. This chain connects TRBV29-1 to TRBJ2-7; D is ambiguous. The germline V gene encodes CDR1 SQVTM and CDR2 ANQGSEA. The CDR3 is made up of 11 amino acids. The germline V and J ends were trimmed by 1 base and 4 bases, with 5 bases remaining between them. In DNA form, the CDR3 reads TGCAGCGTTGAAGGAGAATACGAGCAGTACTTC. Its protein product is CSVEGEYEQYF.

This clonotype was detected a few times. The rearrangement links TRBV10-1 to TRBJ2-7, with D unresolved. The V and J ends lost 3 bases and 5 bases respectively, with 20 bases between them. Germline-derived CDR1 and CDR2 are WNHNN and SYGVQD (reference sequence). The CDR3 spans 16 residues. CDR3 sequence (DNA): TGCGCCAGCAGTGATGCCATTGGCCTCAAATCAGACGAGCAGTACTTC. Its translation: CASSDAIGLKSDEQYF.

V usage is TRBV9 and J usage is TRBJ1-1; 9 bases agree with TRBD1. This CDR3 spans 14 amino acids. The V gene's germline CDR1 is SGDLS and CDR2 YYNGEE. J was trimmed by 11 bases and V by 4 bases; bases with no gene match: 12. CDR3 loop: CASSRTGDKSTAFF. CDR3 DNA sequence: TGTGCCAGCAGCAGGACAGGGGATAAGTCAACGGCTTTCTTT.

V and J are TRBV2 and TRBJ2-4; D is possibly TRBD2 (6 bases). CDR3 length: 12 residues. Trimming pared 6 bases from V and 9 bases from J, leaving 12 bases between. Germline CDR1 SNHLY, CDR2 FYNNEI. Here the CDR3 DNA reads TGTGCCAGCAGGGACACTAGCACCATTCAGTACTTC. It codes for CASRDTSTIQYF.

In this sample, this clonotype turned up a few times. The chain couples TRBV6-2 or TRBV6-3 to TRBJ2-1; 11 bases match TRBD2. CDR1 is MNHEY and CDR2 is SVGEGT in the germline V gene. V shed 7 bases and J 5 bases; nucleotides not matched to a gene: 7. This CDR3 comprises 15 residues. DNA of the CDR3: TGTGCCAGCAACTACAGGGGACTAGCGGACAATGAGCAGTTCTTC. Translated, it gives CASNYRGLADNEQFF.

The chain recombines TRBV6-2 or TRBV6-3 with TRBJ2-7; D might be TRBD2 (6 bases). The CDR3 is 13 residues long. Deletions cut 5 bases from V and 0 bases from J, with 8 bases between. The germline CDR1 and CDR2 sequences are MNHEY and SVGEGT. This chain's CDR3 is CASSDGGSYEQYF. In DNA, the CDR3 is TGTGCCAGCAGTGACGGGGGCTCCTACGAGCAGTACTTC.

This clonotype showed up just a few times. This chain connects TRBV5-1 to TRBJ1-2; tentative D call: TRBD1 (5 bases). The V gene's germline CDR1 is SGHRS and CDR2 YFSETQ. The CDR3 is made up of 14 amino acids. The V gene lost 4 bases and the J gene lost 4 bases, with 14 bases spanning the gap. CDR3 sequence reads: CASSPESGTYGYTF. The DNA of the CDR3 is TGCGCCAGCAGCCCCGAAAGTGGGACCTATGGCTACACCTTC.

This clonotype was seen only a few times. The chain employs TRBV27 and TRBJ2-2; perhaps TRBD1 as D (6 bases). CDR3 size: 15 residues. Trimming left V 3 bases short and J 2 bases short, with 10 bases between. Germline V gene data show CDR1 as MNHEY and CDR2 as SMNVEV (reference sequence). CDR3 bases: TGTGCCAGCAGTTTGGCAGGGGTTAACACCGGGGAGCTGTTTTTT. It codes for CASSLAGVNTGELFF.

This clonotype was counted a few times. The chain uses TRBV4-2 and TRBJ2-7, with 11 positions matching TRBD2. Germline CDR1 and CDR2: LGHNA and YNFKEQ. The CDR3 totals 15 residues. V shed 1 base and J 4 bases; nucleotides not matched to a gene: 3. CDR3 sequence (DNA): TGTGCCAGCAGCCAAGCTACTAGCGGGGGTTACGAGCAGTACTTC. It codes for CASSQATSGGYEQYF.